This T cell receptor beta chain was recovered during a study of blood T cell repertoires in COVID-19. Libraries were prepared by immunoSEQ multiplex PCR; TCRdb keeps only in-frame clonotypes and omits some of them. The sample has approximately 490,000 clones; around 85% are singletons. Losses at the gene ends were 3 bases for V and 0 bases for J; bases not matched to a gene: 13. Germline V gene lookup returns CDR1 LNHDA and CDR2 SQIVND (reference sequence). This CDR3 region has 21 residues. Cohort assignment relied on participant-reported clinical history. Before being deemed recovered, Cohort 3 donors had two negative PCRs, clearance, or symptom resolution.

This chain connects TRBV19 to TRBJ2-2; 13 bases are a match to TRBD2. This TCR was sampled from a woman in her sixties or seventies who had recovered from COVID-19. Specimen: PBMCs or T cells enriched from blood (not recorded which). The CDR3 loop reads CASSIRGSQLAGGSNTGELFF. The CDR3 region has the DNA TGTGCCAGTAGTATCAGGGGCTCGCAACTAGCGGGGGGGTCGAACACCGGGGAGCTGTTTTTT. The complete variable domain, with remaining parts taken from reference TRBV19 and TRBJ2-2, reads DGGITQSPKYLFRKEGQNVTLSCEQNLNHDAMYWYRQDPGQGLRLIYYSQIVNDFQKGDIAEGYSVSREKKESFPLTVTSAQKNPTAFYLCASSIRGSQLAGGSNTGELFFGEGSRLTVL.